These 3 T cell receptor beta chains came from one sample sequenced in a study of CD8 T cells in ankylosing spondylitis. MiXCR was run by TCRdb on the 5' RACE reads, yielding one entry per CDR3 protein. In the table there are about 250,000 distinct CDR3 sequences, approximately 30% of which are singletons. Sequenced material: blood, either unsorted or a sorted T cell fraction (not recorded which). The receptor source for this set is a male donor with ankylosing spondylitis or in good health (not recorded which).

This clonotype was detected only a few times. The V and J genes are TRBV29-1 and TRBJ2-7; a weak D match, TRBD1 (5 bases). The CDR3 sequence is 12 residues long. The V and J ends lost 4 bases and 4 bases respectively, with 11 bases between them. The germline CDR1 and CDR2 sequences are SQVTM and ANQGSEA. CDR3 protein: CSVGRQNYEQYF. The CDR3 DNA reads TGCAGCGTTGGACGACAGAATTACGAGCAGTACTTC.

This clonotype showed up just a few times. The J gene is TRBJ2-1, the V gene TRBV5-8; TRBD1 is a possible D gene (5 bases). The germline V gene has CDR1 SGHTS and CDR2 YDEGEE. Trimming took 7 bases from V and 4 from J, leaving 12 bases between them. The CDR3 loop spans 13 amino acids. The CDR3 DNA reads TGTGCCAGCCAGAAAGACAGTTACAATGAGCAGTTCTTC. Protein sequence: CASQKDSYNEQFF.

This chain uses TRBV15 with TRBJ2-1, with 7 bases aligning to TRBD2. Germline assignment: CDR1 LNHNV and CDR2 YYDKDF (reference sequence). The CDR3 consists of 17 residues. V trimming: 0 bases; J trimming: 0 bases; junction bases outside the gene matches: 5. The CDR3 bases are TGTGCCACCAGCAGAGATCCGCGGGAGAGCTCCTACAATGAGCAGTTCTTC. Its translation is CATSRDPRESSYNEQFF.